This TCR beta chain originates from a study of T cells in Graves' hyperthyroidism and ophthalmopathy. Study-level findings and limits: Researchers found most expanded thyroid clonotypes above 0.001 in blood as well.

Amplified TCR beta CDR3 regions came from RNA transcripts. RT-PCR in the first round (using the HTBI primer set) targeted the TCR CDR3. In TCRdb, the multiplex PCR reads were re-called with MiXCR into one record per CDR3 protein. The profile shows about 400,000 distinct CDR3 sequences, 15% to 19% of them singletons. This clonotype was seen repeatedly, ten times or more. Its antigen is as yet unknown. Germline CDR1 and CDR2: DFQATT and SNEGSKA (reference sequence). This CDR3 is built from 19 residues. The trim removed 5 bases at V and 1 base at J, leaving 16 bases unmatched. Those with hyperthyroidism were 18 to 65 years old, newly diagnosed, and ill for under 2 months.

The material sequenced was blood. This TCR derives from a woman aged 18-29 years with Graves' hyperthyroidism. This chain connects TRBV20-1 to TRBJ2-5, with 13 bases fitting TRBD2. DNA of the CDR3: TGCAGTGCTGAGTCTTTCGGGACTAGCGGGATTGTCCTCCAAGAGACCCAGTACTTC. Translation gives CSAESFGTSGIVLQETQYF.